This TCR beta chain emerged from a study of T cell repertoires in cytomegalovirus infection. Whole-study context: As its CMV epitopes, the study selected recently identified HLA-C-restricted and well-studied HLA-B-restricted targets.

In regard to this clonotype: Its antigen is unknown.

Whole-study results and caveats: There were carriers of CMV plus the relevant HLA, and cumulative public TCR beta family frequency identified them. HLA-C-restricted TCR beta clonotypes specific for CMV led the ex vivo response.

This CDR3 comprises 14 residues. With V trimmed by 5 bases and J by 3 bases, 3 bases remained unmatched. Germline V lookup: CDR1 SGHTA, CDR2 FQGNSA. Using its own MiXCR run on the reads, TCRdb lists one record per CDR3 protein. The table has approximately 310,000 distinct CDR3 sequences, around a quarter seen once. Here the sequenced sample was cultured PBMCs, taken from culture after CMV antigen stimulation. This TCR came from a human donor in good health (CMV status not recorded). Some clones in this sample may be carry-over from other donors' samples. This chain uses TRBV7-2 with TRBJ2-7, with 11 nucleotides matching TRBD2. CDR3 sequence: CASSISGRGYEQYF. CDR3 nucleotide sequence: TGTGCCAGCAGCATTAGCGGGAGGGGCTACGAGCAGTACTTC.